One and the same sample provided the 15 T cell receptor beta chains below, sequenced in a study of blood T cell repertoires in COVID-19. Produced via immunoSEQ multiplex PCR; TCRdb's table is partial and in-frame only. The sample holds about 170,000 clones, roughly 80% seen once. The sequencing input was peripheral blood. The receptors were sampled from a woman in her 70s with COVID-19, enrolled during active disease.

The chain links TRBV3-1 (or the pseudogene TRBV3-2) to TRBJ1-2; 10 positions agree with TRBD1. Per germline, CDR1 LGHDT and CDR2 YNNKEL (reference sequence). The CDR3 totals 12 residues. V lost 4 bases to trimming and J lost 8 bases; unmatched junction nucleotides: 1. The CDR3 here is CASSRTGGGYTF. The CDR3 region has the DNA TGTGCCAGCAGCCGGACAGGGGGAGGCTACACCTTC.

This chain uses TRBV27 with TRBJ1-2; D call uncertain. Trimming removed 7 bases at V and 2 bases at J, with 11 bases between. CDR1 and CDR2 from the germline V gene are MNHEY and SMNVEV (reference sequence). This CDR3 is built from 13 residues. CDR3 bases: TGTGCCAGCAAACGCAGCGGAAACTATGGCTACACCTTC. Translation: CASKRSGNYGYTF.

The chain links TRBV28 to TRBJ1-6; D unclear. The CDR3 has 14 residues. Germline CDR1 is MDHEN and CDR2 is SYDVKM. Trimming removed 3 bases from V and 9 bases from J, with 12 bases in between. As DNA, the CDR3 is TGTGCCAGCAGTTTCCGGATGGCGGGTTCACCCCTCCACTTT. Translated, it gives CASSFRMAGSPLHF. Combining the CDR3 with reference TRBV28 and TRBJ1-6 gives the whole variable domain DVKVTQSSRYLVKRTGEKVFLECVQDMDHENMFWYRQDPGLGLRLIYFSYDVKMKEKGDIPEGYSVSREKKERFSLILESASTNQTSMYLCASSFRMAGSPLHFGNGTRLTVT.

DNA for the CDR3: TGTGCCCGCGGCCTTTTCCTCTCTGGAAACACCATATATTTT. It translates to CARGLFLSGNTIYF. This rearrangement joins TRBV6-4 to TRBJ1-3, with D uncertain. In germline, CDR1 is MRHNA, CDR2 SNTAGT. The CDR3 sequence is 14 residues long. V was pared by 11 bases and J by 0 bases, with 14 bases between.

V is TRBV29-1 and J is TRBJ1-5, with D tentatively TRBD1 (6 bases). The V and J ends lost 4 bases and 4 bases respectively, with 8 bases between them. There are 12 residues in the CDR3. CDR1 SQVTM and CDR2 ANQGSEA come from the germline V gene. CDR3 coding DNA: TGCAGCGTTGGCGGACAGAATCAGCCCCAGCATTTT. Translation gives CSVGGQNQPQHF.

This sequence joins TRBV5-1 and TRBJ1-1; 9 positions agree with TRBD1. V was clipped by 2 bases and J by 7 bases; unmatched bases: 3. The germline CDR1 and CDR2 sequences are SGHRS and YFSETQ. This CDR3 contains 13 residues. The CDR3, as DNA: TGCGCCAGCAGCTTACAGGGGGCTGGTGAAGCTTTCTTT. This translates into CASSLQGAGEAFF.

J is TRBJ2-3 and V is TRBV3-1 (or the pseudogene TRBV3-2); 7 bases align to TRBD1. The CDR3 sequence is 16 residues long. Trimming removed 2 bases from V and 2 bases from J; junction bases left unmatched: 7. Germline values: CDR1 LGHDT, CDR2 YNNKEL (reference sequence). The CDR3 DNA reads TGTGCCAGCAGCCAAAGGACAGGCCTTAACACAGATACGCAGTATTTT. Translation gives CASSQRTGLNTDTQYF.

The CDR3 nucleotides are TGTGCCAGCAGCCAAGACACTAGCGGGATCGGGACCCAGTACTTC. It yields the protein CASSQDTSGIGTQYF. The chain combines TRBV14 with TRBJ2-5, with 10 bases aligning to TRBD2. Germline CDR1 is SGHDN and CDR2 is FVKESK. The CDR3 has 15 residues. Unmatched junction bases numbered 5, after V lost 0 bases and J lost 7 bases.

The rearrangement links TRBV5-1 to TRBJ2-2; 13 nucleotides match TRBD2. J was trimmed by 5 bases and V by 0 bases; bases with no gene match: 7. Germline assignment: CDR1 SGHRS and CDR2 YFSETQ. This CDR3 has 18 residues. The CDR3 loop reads CASSLASGLAGATGELFF. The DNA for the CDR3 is TGCGCCAGCAGCTTGGCCAGCGGACTAGCGGGGGCAACCGGGGAGCTGTTTTTT. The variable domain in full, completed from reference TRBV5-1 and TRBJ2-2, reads KAGVTQTPRYLIKTRGQQVTLSCSPISGHRSVSWYQQTPGQGLQFLFEYFSETQRNKGNFPGRFSGRQFSNSRSEMNVSTLELGDSALYLCASSLASGLAGATGELFFGEGSRLTVL.

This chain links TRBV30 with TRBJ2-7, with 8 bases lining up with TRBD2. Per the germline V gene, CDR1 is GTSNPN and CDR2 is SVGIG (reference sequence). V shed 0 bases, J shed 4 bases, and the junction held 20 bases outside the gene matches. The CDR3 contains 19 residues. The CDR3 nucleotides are TGTGCCTGGAGTGTCTACGTATCAGCGGGAGCCCCTTTTGGGTACGAGCAGTACTTC. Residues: CAWSVYVSAGAPFGYEQYF.

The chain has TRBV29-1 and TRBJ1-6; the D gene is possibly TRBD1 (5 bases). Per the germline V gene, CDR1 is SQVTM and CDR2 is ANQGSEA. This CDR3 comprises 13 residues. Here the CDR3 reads CSGRQSYNSPLHF. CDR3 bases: TGCAGTGGACGACAGTCCTATAATTCACCCCTCCACTTT.

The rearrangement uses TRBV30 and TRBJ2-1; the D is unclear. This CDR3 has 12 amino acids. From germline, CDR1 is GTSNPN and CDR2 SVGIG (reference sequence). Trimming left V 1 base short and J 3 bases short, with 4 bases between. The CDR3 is CAWSDHYNEQFF. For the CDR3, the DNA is TGTGCCTGGAGTGATCACTACAATGAGCAGTTCTTC.

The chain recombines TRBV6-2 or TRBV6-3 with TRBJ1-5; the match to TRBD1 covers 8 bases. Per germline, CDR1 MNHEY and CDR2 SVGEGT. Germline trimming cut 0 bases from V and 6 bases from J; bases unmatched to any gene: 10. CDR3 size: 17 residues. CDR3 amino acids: CASSYSTVPDRAQPQHF. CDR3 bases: TGTGCCAGCAGTTACTCGACCGTTCCGGACAGGGCTCAGCCCCAGCATTTT.

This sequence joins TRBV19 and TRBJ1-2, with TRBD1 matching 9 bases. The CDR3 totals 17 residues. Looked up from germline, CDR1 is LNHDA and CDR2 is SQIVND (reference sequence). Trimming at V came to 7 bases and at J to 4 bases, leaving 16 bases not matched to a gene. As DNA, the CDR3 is TGTGCCAGTACCCAGTCCCCCCACAGGGGGCGCGGCTATGGCTACACCTTC. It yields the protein CASTQSPHRGRGYGYTF.

CDR3 coding DNA: TGTGCCAGCAGCTCAAATACAGGGTTCGGAGAGACCCAGTACTTC. Protein: CASSSNTGFGETQYF. The rearrangement joins TRBV5-5 to TRBJ2-5; D is possibly TRBD1 (6 bases). This CDR3 is built from 15 residues. V was pared by 3 bases and J by 4 bases, with 16 bases between. Germline lookup yields CDR1 SGHKS and CDR2 YYEKEE (reference sequence).